The T cell receptor (beta chain) under discussion was sequenced for a study of regulatory T cells in long-lasting Graves disease. Study in general: Persistence in Graves' disease required over 5 years of antithyroid drugs plus positive TSH receptor antibodies. Regarding the study as a whole: Segments TRBV28, TRBJ1-2 and TRBJ2-5 showed preferential usage in persistent disease.

This clonotype was counted ten times or more. Its antigen remains unidentified. To make TCR beta libraries, researchers used iRepertoire HTBI primers and Arm-PCR of CDR3 regions. TCRdb passed the multiplex PCR reads through MiXCR, listing each CDR3 protein once. The sample has some 280,000 distinct CDR3 sequences, 22% seen once. The CDR3 is made up of 15 amino acids. The V gene lost 2 bases and the J gene lost 5 bases, with 15 bases spanning the gap. CDR1 is MNHEY and CDR2 is SVGEGT in the germline V gene. Time point: persistent/refractory GD, antithyroid drugs over 5 years with positive TRAb. TCR sequences were obtained from RNA taken from PBMCs. The authors drew patients from an endocrinology department in Xi'an, China.

The receptor was isolated from a female donor with Graves disease. V gene TRBV6-2 or TRBV6-3 combines with J gene TRBJ2-5, with D perhaps TRBD1 (6 bases). This specimen was peripheral blood mononuclear cells (PBMCs), taken when the disease was refractory, from a patient treated with antithyroid drugs. For the CDR3, the DNA is TGTGCCAGCAGTTACGAGATACAGGGTTGGGAGACCCAGTACTTC. This codes for CASSYEIQGWETQYF.